The T cell receptor (beta chain) described here comes from a study of identifying expanded T cells in peripheral blood. Study outcomes and limitations: Clone count variance between approximately two-week samples rose with total template count. About 1.2 clones differed between technical replicates, versus approximately 16 and 19 over time.

There are 13 residues in the CDR3. V shed 5 bases and J shed 3 bases, with 11 bases lying between them. The germline CDR1 and CDR2 sequences are MDHEN and SYDVKM. Points on this clone: No antigen is known for it.

No infections or other immune events were documented during collection. TCRdb's table, derived via immunoSEQ multiplex PCR, lists solely in-frame clones and lacks some. The top ten hold 2.5% to 3% of the sample, which has under 90,000 clones, about 89% seen once. This TCR came from a person aged 18 to 75 in good health. Input material: blood. The rearrangement joins TRBV28 to TRBJ2-7; D uncertain. Here the CDR3 reads CASSGGWVYEQYF. CDR3 sequence (DNA): TGTGCCAGCAGTGGTGGGTGGGTCTACGAGCAGTACTTC.